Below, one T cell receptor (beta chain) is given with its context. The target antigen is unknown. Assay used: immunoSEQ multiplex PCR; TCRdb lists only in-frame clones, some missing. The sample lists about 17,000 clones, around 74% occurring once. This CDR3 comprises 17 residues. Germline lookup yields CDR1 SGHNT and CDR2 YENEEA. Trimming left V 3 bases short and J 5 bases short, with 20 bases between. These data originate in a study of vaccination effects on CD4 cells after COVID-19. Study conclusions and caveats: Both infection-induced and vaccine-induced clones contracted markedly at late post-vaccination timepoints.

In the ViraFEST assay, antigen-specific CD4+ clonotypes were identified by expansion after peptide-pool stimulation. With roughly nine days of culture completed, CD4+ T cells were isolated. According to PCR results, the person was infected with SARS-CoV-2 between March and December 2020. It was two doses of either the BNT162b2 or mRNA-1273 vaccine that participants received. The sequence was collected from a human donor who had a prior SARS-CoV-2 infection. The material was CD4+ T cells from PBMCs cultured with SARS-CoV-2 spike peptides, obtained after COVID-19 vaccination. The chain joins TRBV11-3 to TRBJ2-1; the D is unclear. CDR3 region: CASSFPSTRLGHNEQFF. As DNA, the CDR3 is TGTGCCAGCAGCTTCCCTTCGACCCGCCTCGGGCACAATGAGCAGTTCTTC.